The source of this T cell receptor (beta chain) is a study of cytomegalovirus exposure and HLA in healthy donors. With V trimmed by 1 base and J by 9 bases, 7 bases remained unmatched. CDR1 is SGHVS, CDR2 FQNEAQ, per germline. CDR3 length: 15 amino acids. It was with 60 Vbeta and 13 Jbeta primers that the PCR ran. Sequencing used immunoSEQ multiplex PCR; TCRdb keeps in-frame clones, though not all of them. The data show under 200,000 clones, roughly 65% seen once. Healthy bone marrow donors formed the donor group. Source material: PBMCs. V gene TRBV7-8 combines with J gene TRBJ1-1, with 11 bases fitting TRBD1. The clonotype was recovered from a woman between 18 and 30 years old in good health and CMV-seropositive. CDR3 loop: CASSLDPGQGEKAFF. The CDR3 DNA is TGTGCCAGCAGCTTAGATCCGGGACAGGGGGAAAAAGCTTTCTTT.